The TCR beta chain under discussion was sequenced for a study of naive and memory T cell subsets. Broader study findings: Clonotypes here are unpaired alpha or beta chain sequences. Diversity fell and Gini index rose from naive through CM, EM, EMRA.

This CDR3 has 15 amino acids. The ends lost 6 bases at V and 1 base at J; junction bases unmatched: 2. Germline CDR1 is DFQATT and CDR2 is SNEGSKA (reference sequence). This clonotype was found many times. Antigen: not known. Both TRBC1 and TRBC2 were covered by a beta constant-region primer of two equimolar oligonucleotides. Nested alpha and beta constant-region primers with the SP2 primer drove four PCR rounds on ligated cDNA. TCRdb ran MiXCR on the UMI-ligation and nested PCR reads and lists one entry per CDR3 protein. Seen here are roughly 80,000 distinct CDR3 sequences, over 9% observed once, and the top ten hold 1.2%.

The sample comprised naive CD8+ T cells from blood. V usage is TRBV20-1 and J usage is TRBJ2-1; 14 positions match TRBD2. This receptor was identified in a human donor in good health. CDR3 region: CSARTSGRSYNEQFF. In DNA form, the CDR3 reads TGCAGTGCCCGGACTAGCGGGAGGTCCTACAATGAGCAGTTCTTC.